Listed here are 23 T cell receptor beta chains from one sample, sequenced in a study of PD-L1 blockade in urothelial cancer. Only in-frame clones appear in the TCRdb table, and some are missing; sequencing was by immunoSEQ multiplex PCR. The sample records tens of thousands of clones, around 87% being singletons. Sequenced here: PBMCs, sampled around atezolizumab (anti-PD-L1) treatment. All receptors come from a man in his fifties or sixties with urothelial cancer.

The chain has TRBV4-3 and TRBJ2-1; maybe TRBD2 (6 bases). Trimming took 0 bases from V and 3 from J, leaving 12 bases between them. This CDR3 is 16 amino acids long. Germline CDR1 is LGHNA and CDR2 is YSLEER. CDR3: CASSQEGGTFYNEQFF. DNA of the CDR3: TGCGCCAGCAGCCAAGAGGGCGGGACCTTCTACAATGAGCAGTTCTTC.

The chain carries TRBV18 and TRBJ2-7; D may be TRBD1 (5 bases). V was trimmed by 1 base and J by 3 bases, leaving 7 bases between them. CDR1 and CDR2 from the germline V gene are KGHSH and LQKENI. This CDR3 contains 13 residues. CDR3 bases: TGTGCCAGCTCACCACGGACATTCTACGAGCAGTACTTC. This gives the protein CASSPRTFYEQYF.

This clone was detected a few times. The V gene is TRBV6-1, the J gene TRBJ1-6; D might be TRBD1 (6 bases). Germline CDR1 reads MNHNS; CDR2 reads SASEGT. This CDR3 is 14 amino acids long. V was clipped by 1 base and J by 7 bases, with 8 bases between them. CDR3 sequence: CASSEGTENSPLHF. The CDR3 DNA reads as TGTGCCAGCAGTGAAGGGACAGAGAATTCACCCCTCCACTTT.

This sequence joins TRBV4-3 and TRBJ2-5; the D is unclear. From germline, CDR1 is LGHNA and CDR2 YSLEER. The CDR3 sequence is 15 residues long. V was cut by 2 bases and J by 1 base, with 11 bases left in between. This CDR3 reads CASSQSRRLQETQYF. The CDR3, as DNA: TGCGCCAGCAGCCAAAGTCGGCGGCTCCAAGAGACCCAGTACTTC.

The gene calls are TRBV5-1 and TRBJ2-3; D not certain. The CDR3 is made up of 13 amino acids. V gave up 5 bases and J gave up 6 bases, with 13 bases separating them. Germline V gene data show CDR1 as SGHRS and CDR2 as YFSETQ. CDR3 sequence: CASSLVQWDTQYF. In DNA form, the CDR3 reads TGCGCCAGCAGTCTGGTTCAGTGGGATACGCAGTATTTT.

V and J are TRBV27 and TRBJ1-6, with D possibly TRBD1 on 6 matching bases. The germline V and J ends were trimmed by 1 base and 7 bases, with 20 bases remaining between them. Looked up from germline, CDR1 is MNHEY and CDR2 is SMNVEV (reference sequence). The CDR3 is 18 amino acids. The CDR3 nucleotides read TGTGCCAGCAGTTTATGGGCTTCGGGGGGCCAGAAGAATTCACCCCTCCACTTT. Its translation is CASSLWASGGQKNSPLHF.

CDR3 amino acids: CASSLLDLNPVYNEQFF. Here the CDR3 DNA reads TGTGCCAGCTCACTCCTGGACTTGAACCCGGTCTACAATGAGCAGTTCTTC. This rearrangement joins TRBV18 to TRBJ2-1, with TRBD2 as a possible D gene (5 bases). Germline CDR1 and CDR2: KGHSH and LQKENI. Trimming stripped 4 bases from V and 3 bases from J, with 19 bases between. The CDR3 spans 17 residues. Full variable domain (missing parts from reference TRBV18 and TRBJ2-1): NAGVMQNPRHLVRRRGQEARLRCSPMKGHSHVYWYRQLPEEGLKFMVYLQKENIIDESGMPKERFSAEFPKEGPSILRIQQVVRGDSAAYFCASSLLDLNPVYNEQFFGPGTRLTVL.

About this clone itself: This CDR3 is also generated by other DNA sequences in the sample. CDR3 sequence: CAWSVRGQGGSYEQYF. The CDR3 DNA reads TGTGCCTGGAGTGTACGAGGACAGGGTGGATCCTACGAGCAGTACTTC. The chain carries TRBV30 and TRBJ2-7; 8 nucleotides match TRBD1. The CDR3 has 16 residues. Germline CDR1 is GTSNPN and CDR2 is SVGIG (reference sequence). Germline trimming cut 0 bases from V and 1 base from J; bases unmatched to any gene: 8.

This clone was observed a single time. CDR3 DNA sequence: TGTGCCAGCAGCCCATTAGACAGGGTTGGAAACACCATATATTTT. Protein product: CASSPLDRVGNTIYF. The chain recombines TRBV27 with TRBJ1-3; 7 nucleotides align to TRBD1. J lost 3 bases, V lost 6 bases, and 8 bases had no gene match. CDR3 size: 15 residues. The germline V gene has CDR1 MNHEY and CDR2 SMNVEV (reference sequence).

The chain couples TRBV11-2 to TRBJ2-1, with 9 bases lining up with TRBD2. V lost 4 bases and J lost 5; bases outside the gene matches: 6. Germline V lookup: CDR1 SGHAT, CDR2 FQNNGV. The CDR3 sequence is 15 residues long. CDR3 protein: CASSSAPSGNNEQFF. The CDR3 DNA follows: TGTGCCAGCAGCTCCGCGCCTAGCGGGAACAATGAGCAGTTCTTC.

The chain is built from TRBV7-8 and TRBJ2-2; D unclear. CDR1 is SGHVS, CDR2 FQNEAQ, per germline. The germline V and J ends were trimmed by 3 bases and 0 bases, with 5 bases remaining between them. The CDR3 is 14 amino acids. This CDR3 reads CASSFTSNTGELFF. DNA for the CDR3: TGTGCCAGCAGCTTTACATCGAACACCGGGGAGCTGTTTTTT.

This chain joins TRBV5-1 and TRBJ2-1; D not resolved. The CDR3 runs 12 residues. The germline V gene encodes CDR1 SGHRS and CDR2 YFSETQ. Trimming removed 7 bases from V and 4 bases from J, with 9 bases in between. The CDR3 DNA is TGCGCCAGCTGGGCAGGTTACAATGAGCAGTTCTTC. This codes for CASWAGYNEQFF.

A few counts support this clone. The CDR3 sequence is CASSLAPDTEAFF. CDR3 DNA sequence: TGTGCCAGCAGCTTAGCCCCGGACACTGAAGCTTTCTTT. The rearrangement uses TRBV11-1 and TRBJ1-1, with no clear D. Looked up from germline, CDR1 is SGHAT and CDR2 is FQDESV (reference sequence). CDR3 size: 13 residues. V lost 0 bases and J lost 3, with 5 bases in between. The variable domain in full, with the rest retrieved from reference TRBV11-1 and TRBJ1-1, is EAEVAQSPRYKITEKSQAVAFWCDPISGHATLYWYRQILGQGPELLVQFQDESVVDDSQLPKDRFSAERLKGVDSTLKIQPAELGDSAMYLCASSLAPDTEAFFGQGTRLTVV.

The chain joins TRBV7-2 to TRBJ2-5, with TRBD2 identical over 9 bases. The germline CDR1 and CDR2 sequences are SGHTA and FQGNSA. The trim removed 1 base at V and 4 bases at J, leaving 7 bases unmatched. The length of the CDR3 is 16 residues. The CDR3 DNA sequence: TGTGCCAGCAGCTTAGAAGCTAGCGGGATGGGAGAGACCCAGTACTTC. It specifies CASSLEASGMGETQYF.

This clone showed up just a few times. CDR3 residues: CASSRGSTGMITEAFF. CDR3 nucleotides: TGTGCCAGTAGTAGGGGTTCGACAGGGATGATAACTGAAGCTTTCTTT. V and J are TRBV19 and TRBJ1-1, with 7 bases that match TRBD1. The V segment lost 4 bases and the J segment 5 bases; nucleotides outside the gene matches: 13. The CDR3 totals 16 residues. Germline CDR1 is LNHDA and CDR2 is SQIVND (reference sequence).

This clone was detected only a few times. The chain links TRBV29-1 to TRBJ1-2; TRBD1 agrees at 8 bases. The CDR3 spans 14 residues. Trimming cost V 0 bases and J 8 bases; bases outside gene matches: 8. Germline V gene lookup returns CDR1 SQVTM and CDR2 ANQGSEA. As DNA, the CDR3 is TGCAGCGTTGAAGAGGCAGGGGGCGTTAAGGGCTACACCTTC. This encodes CSVEEAGGVKGYTF.

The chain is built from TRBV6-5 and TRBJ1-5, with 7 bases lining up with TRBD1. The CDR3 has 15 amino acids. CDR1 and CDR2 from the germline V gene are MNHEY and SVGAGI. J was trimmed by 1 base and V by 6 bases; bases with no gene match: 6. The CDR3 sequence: CASSPTTGSNQPQHF. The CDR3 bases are TGTGCCAGCAGCCCTACGACAGGGAGCAATCAGCCCCAGCATTTT.

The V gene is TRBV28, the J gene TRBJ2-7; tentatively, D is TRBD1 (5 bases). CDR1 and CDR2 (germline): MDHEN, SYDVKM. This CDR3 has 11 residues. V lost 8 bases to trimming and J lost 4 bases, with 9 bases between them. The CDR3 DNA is TGTGCCAGCTCAGGGATATACGAGCAGTACTTC. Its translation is CASSGIYEQYF.

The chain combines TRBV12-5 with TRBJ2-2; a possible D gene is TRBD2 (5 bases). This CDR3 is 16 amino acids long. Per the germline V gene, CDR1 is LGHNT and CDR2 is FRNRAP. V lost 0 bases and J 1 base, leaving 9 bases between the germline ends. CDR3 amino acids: CASGLVVGGNTGELFF. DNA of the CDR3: TGTGCTAGTGGTTTGGTAGTCGGAGGGAACACCGGGGAGCTGTTTTTT.

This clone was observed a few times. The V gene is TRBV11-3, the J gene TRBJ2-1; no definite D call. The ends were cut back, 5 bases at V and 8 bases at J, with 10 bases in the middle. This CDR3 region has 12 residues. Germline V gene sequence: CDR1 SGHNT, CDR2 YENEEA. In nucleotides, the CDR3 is TGTGCCAGCAGCGCGACTCACGATGAGCAGTTCTTC. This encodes CASSATHDEQFF.

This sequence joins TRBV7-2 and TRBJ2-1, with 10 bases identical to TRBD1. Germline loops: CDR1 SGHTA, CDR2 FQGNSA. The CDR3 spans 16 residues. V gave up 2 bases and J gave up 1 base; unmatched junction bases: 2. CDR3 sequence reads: CASSLLGQGSYNEQFF. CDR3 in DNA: TGTGCCAGCAGCTTACTGGGACAGGGGTCCTACAATGAGCAGTTCTTC. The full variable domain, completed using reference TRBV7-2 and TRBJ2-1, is GAGVSQSPSNKVTEKGKDVELRCDPISGHTALYWYRQSLGQGLEFLIYFQGNSAPDKSGLPSDRFSAERTGGSVSTLTIQRTQQEDSAVYLCASSLLGQGSYNEQFFGPGTRLTVL.

CDR3 coding DNA: TGTGCCAGCAGCTTATCGGCCATCAGAGCGGATACGCAGTATTTT. This codes for CASSLSAIRADTQYF. This sequence joins TRBV7-6 and TRBJ2-3; no clear D gene. Trimming took 2 bases from V and 6 from J, leaving 15 bases between them. CDR1 and CDR2 (germline): SGHVS, FNYEAQ. This CDR3 is built from 15 residues.

In nucleotides, the CDR3 is TGTGCCAGCAGTGAAAATGGACAAGCCACTGAAGCTTTCTTT. Translating gives CASSENGQATEAFF. The chain is built from TRBV6-1 and TRBJ1-1; a weak D match, TRBD1 (5 bases). Germline CDR1 and CDR2: MNHNS and SASEGT. Trimming stripped 2 bases from V and 4 bases from J, with 11 bases between. The CDR3 is made up of 14 amino acids.